In its sample, the clone carrying this T cell receptor beta chain was seen many times. The sample comes from a study of T-cell reconstitution after alpha-beta-depleted transplantation in children. Construction of the TCRbeta library involved unique molecular identifiers. MiXCR, run by TCRdb on the PCR reads, gives a single entry per CDR3 protein. The sample contains over 85,000 distinct CDR3 sequences, under 13% of which appear only once. The sequence was collected from a human donor who donated a stem cell graft to a child with acute lymphoblastic leukemia. The input for sequencing was PBMCs from the stem cell graft donor, taken from the stem cell graft.

Here the CDR3 DNA reads TGTGCCAGCAGCTTAGACAGGGCCGGAAACACCATATATTTT. The encoded protein is CASSLDRAGNTIYF. The gene calls are TRBV7-2 and TRBJ1-3; a possible D gene is TRBD1 (6 bases). Germline assignment: CDR1 SGHTA and CDR2 FQGNSA. The CDR3 extends over 14 amino acids. V was clipped by 1 base and J by 4 bases, with 8 bases between them. Drawing the rest from reference TRBV7-2 and TRBJ1-3, the complete variable domain is GAGVSQSPSNKVTEKGKDVELRCDPISGHTALYWYRQSLGQGLEFLIYFQGNSAPDKSGLPSDRFSAERTGGSVSTLTIQRTQQEDSAVYLCASSLDRAGNTIYFGEGSWLTVV.